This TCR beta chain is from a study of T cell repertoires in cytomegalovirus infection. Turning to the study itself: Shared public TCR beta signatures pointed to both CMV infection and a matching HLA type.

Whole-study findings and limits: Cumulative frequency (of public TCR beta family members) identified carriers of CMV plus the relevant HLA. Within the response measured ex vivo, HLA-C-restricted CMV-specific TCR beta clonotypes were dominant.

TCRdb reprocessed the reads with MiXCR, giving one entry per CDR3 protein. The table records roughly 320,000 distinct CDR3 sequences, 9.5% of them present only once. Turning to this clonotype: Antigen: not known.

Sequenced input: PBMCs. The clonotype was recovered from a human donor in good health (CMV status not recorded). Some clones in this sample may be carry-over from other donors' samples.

As DNA, the CDR3 is TGTGCCAGTTTAAAGCGGGAGAAATCAGATACGCAGTATTTT. Translated: CASLKREKSDTQYF. The chain uses TRBV7-9 and TRBJ2-3; 8 nucleotides match TRBD2. Germline values: CDR1 SEHNR, CDR2 FQNEAQ (reference sequence). This CDR3 comprises 14 residues. Trimming removed 9 bases from V and 4 bases from J; junction bases left unmatched: 9.